This T cell receptor beta chain was observed in a study of blood T cell repertoires in COVID-19. Study information: Some COVID-19 samples were acute and others convalescent; all came from the United States, Italy and Spain.

Per the authors' pipeline: Estimation of nucleated cell counts was performed using reference gene primer amplification. Sequencing used immunoSEQ multiplex PCR; TCRdb keeps in-frame clones, though not all of them. V and J calls and clone size come straight from that table; D and trimming were deduced from the DNA. Of about 210,000 clones listed, 85% are singletons. Enrollment of patients from Seattle took place during active infection, with longitudinal follow-up. Material for sequencing was peripheral blood. The clonotype originates from a woman in her 70s with COVID-19, enrolled during active disease.

DNA of the CDR3: TGCGCCAGCAGCATCTCCGGGACAGGTCCTTTGTTGCCCTCTCGCTCCGGCTACACCTTC. Residues: CASSISGTGPLLPSRSGYTF. This chain links TRBV5-1 with TRBJ1-2, with 8 bases fitting TRBD1. There are 20 residues in the CDR3. The ends lost 4 bases at V and 8 bases at J; junction bases unmatched: 28. Germline V gene data show CDR1 as SGHRS and CDR2 as YFSETQ.